One and the same sample provided the 15 T cell receptor beta chains below, sequenced in a study of T cell responses to AZD1222 COVID-19 vaccine. This table comes from immunoSEQ multiplex PCR, and its TCRdb copy is limited to in-frame clones, with some not included. The sample carries fewer than 200,000 clones, 91% recorded once. The sequencing here drew on peripheral blood, taken on day 0 of AZD1222 vaccination. The receptors derive from an adult in good health.

The count of this clone is one. J is TRBJ2-5 and V is TRBV11-2; D is undetermined. The germline V and J ends were trimmed by 5 bases and 1 base, with 8 bases remaining between them. The CDR3 is 13 amino acids. Germline CDR1 reads SGHAT; CDR2 reads FQNNGV. As DNA, the CDR3 is TGTGCCAGCAGCCGACTCTCCCAAGAGACCCAGTACTTC. It translates to CASSRLSQETQYF.

V is TRBV9 and J is TRBJ1-1; TRBD1 aligns across 7 bases. Germline trimming cut 0 bases from V and 3 bases from J; bases unmatched to any gene: 5. This CDR3 comprises 15 residues. CDR1 SGDLS and CDR2 YYNGEE come from the germline V gene. The chain's CDR3 is CASSVGPGGHTEAFF. The CDR3 DNA follows: TGTGCCAGCAGCGTAGGCCCAGGGGGGCACACTGAAGCTTTCTTT. Looking up the rest from reference TRBV9 and TRBJ1-1 gives the full variable domain: DSGVTQTPKHLITATGQRVTLRCSPRSGDLSVYWYQQSLDQGLQFLIQYYNGEERAKGNILERFSAQQFPDLHSELNLSSLELGDSALYFCASSVGPGGHTEAFFGQGTRLTVV.

The J gene is TRBJ1-4, the V gene TRBV6-6; TRBD1 is a possible D gene (5 bases). CDR3 length: 14 amino acids. Germline values: CDR1 MNHNY, CDR2 SVGAGI (reference sequence). V was clipped by 6 bases and J by 6 bases, with 14 bases between them. The CDR3 DNA reads TGTGCCAGCAGGTACCGGGACCGGGATGAAAAACTGTTTTTT. It is translated as CASRYRDRDEKLFF.

The chain has TRBV7-9 and TRBJ2-7; D gene uncertain. Trimming pared 4 bases from V and 5 bases from J, leaving 15 bases between. This CDR3 region has 14 residues. Germline CDR1 reads SEHNR; CDR2 reads FQNEAQ (reference sequence). In DNA, the CDR3 is TGTGCCAGCAGCTCGCTAAGTTCCCTTGACGAGCAGTACTTC. Protein product: CASSSLSSLDEQYF.

This chain joins TRBV19 and TRBJ1-5; D ambiguous. The germline CDR1 and CDR2 sequences are LNHDA and SQIVND (reference sequence). The CDR3 contains 15 residues. V lost 5 bases to trimming and J lost 4 bases, with 15 bases between them. CDR3 region: CASSLSESGNQPQHF. CDR3 nucleotides: TGTGCCAGTAGTCTATCCGAGTCGGGAAATCAGCCCCAGCATTTT.

The genes are TRBV3-1 (or the pseudogene TRBV3-2) and TRBJ1-2; 7 bases match TRBD1. Trimming at V came to 3 bases and at J to 4 bases, leaving 5 bases not matched to a gene. The length of the CDR3 is 14 residues. Germline CDR1 is LGHDT and CDR2 is YNNKEL (reference sequence). CDR3 bases: TGTGCCAGCAGCCACAACAGGGGAGGCTATGGCTACACCTTC. Its translation: CASSHNRGGYGYTF.

The genes are TRBV7-8 and TRBJ2-1; 10 bases agree with TRBD1. V lost 3 bases and J lost 3; bases outside the gene matches: 5. This CDR3 is built from 16 residues. Germline loops: CDR1 SGHVS, CDR2 FQNEAQ. This CDR3 reads CASSLSRDRGYNEQFF. The CDR3, as DNA: TGTGCCAGCAGCTTGTCTCGGGACAGGGGCTACAATGAGCAGTTCTTC.

The rearrangement joins TRBV6-5 to TRBJ1-2; D perhaps matches TRBD1 (6 bases). Germline CDR1 is MNHEY and CDR2 is SVGAGI. The CDR3 runs to 13 residues. V gave up 1 base and J gave up 7 bases, with 10 bases separating them. This CDR3 reads CASSYLQGRGYTF. The CDR3, as DNA: TGTGCCAGCAGTTACTTACAGGGCCGTGGCTACACCTTC.

The chain has TRBV30 and TRBJ1-3, with no clear D. Trimming pared 7 bases from V and 3 bases from J, leaving 13 bases between. The CDR3 is 13 amino acids. Germline V gene lookup returns CDR1 GTSNPN and CDR2 SVGIG (reference sequence). CDR3 in DNA: TGTGCCTTCGGAGGAGAGATTGGAAACACCATATATTTT. Its translation: CAFGGEIGNTIYF.

This rearrangement joins TRBV6-5 to TRBJ1-3; D gene unclear. The germline V and J ends were trimmed by 2 bases and 3 bases, with 5 bases remaining between them. The CDR3 has 13 amino acids. Germline CDR1 reads MNHEY; CDR2 reads SVGAGI. The CDR3 sequence is CASSYGSGNTIYF. CDR3 nucleotides: TGTGCCAGCAGTTACGGGAGTGGAAACACCATATATTTT.

The rearrangement joins TRBV28 to TRBJ1-5; unclear D gene. There are 15 residues in the CDR3. Looked up from germline, CDR1 is MDHEN and CDR2 is SYDVKM. V dropped 3 bases and J dropped 7 bases, with 16 bases sitting between them. The CDR3 DNA reads TGTGCCAGCAGTTTGATAATCGGGGTCGGCCAGCCCCAGCATTTT. It translates to CASSLIIGVGQPQHF.

This clone was counted a single time. J is TRBJ2-1 and V is TRBV7-2; possibly TRBD2 for D (5 bases). The CDR3 consists of 14 residues. CDR1 is SGHTA and CDR2 is FQGNSA in the germline V gene. V lost 2 bases, J lost 5 bases, and 10 bases lay in between. The CDR3 nucleotides read TGTGCCAGCAGCTTAAGTCTAGCAAACAATGAGCAGTTCTTC. Translating it yields CASSLSLANNEQFF. Together with reference TRBV7-2 and TRBJ2-1, the CDR3 gives the full variable domain: GAGVSQSPSNKVTEKGKDVELRCDPISGHTALYWYRQSLGQGLEFLIYFQGNSAPDKSGLPSDRFSAERTGGSVSTLTIQRTQQEDSAVYLCASSLSLANNEQFFGPGTRLTVL.

This clone was observed a few times. The chain employs TRBV6-1 and TRBJ2-7; TRBD1 or TRBD2 may be the D gene (5 bases each). This CDR3 is 15 amino acids long. Trimming removed 2 bases from V and 4 bases from J, with 15 bases in between. From germline, CDR1 is MNHNS and CDR2 SASEGT. The CDR3 nucleotides are TGTGCCAGCAGTGAATGGGGGTTAAAGTCTTACGAGCAGTACTTC. This translates into CASSEWGLKSYEQYF.

The chain uses TRBV11-2 and TRBJ2-3, with 10 bases identical to TRBD2. Looked up from germline, CDR1 is SGHAT and CDR2 is FQNNGV. After removal of 3 bases from V and 4 bases from J, the junction contained 13 bases not matched to a gene. There are 18 residues in the CDR3. The CDR3 DNA follows: TGTGCCAGCAGCTTCGACCTCTCATCAGCGGGGGGGCCAGATACGCAGTATTTT. It encodes CASSFDLSSAGGPDTQYF.

The V gene is TRBV24-1, the J gene TRBJ2-7, with D possibly being TRBD2 (6 bases). The CDR3 is 15 residues long. Trimming cost V 1 base and J 2 bases, with 11 bases left between them. Germline loops: CDR1 KGHDR, CDR2 SFDVKD. DNA of the CDR3: TGTGCCACCAGTGATTTAAAGGGGAGGACCTACGAGCAGTACTTC. The encoded protein is CATSDLKGRTYEQYF.